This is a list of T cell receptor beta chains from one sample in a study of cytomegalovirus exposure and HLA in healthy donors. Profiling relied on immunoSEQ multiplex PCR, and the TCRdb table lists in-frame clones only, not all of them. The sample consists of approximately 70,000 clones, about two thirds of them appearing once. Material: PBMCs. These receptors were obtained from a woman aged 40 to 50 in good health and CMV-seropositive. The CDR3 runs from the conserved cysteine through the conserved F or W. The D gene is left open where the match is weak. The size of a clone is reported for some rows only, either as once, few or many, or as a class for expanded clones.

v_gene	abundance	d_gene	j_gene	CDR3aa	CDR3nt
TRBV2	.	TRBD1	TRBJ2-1	CASSFGQGAYNEQFF	TGTGCCAGCAGTTTCGGACAGGGCGCCTACAATGAGCAGTTCTTC
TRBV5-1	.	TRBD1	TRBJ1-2	CASSLGQGRKHGYTF	TGCGCCAGCAGCTTGGGACAGGGGCGGAAACATGGCTACACCTTC
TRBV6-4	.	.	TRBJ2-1	CASSDLNEQFF	TGTGCCAGCAGTGACCTTAATGAGCAGTTCTTC
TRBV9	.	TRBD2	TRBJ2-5	CASSVRGETSMEETQYF	TGTGCCAGCAGCGTACGGGGCGAGACTAGCATGGAAGAGACCCAGTACTTC
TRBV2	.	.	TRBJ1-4	CASTREGRREKLFF	TGTGCCAGCACTAGGGAGGGGAGGAGGGAAAAACTGTTTTTT
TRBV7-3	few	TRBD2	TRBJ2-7	CASRPGGESPPLYEQYF	TGTGCCAGCAGACCGGGGGGGGAGAGCCCGCCCCTTTACGAGCAGTACTTC
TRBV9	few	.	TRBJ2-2	CASSVGSGELFF	TGTGCCAGCAGCGTTGGCTCCGGGGAGCTGTTTTTT
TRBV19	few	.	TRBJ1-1	CASTPFRGETEAFF	TGTGCCAGTACCCCCTTTCGGGGGGAGACTGAAGCTTTCTTT
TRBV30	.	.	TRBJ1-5	CAWSRTGNNQPQHF	TGTGCCTGGAGTCGAACAGGGAACAATCAGCCCCAGCATTTT
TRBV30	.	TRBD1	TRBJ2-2	CAWGTGSNTGELFF	TGTGCCTGGGGGACAGGGAGCAACACCGGGGAGCTGTTTTTT
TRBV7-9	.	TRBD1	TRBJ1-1	CASSPQGGTEAFF	TGTGCCAGCAGCCCCCAGGGGGGCACTGAAGCTTTCTTT
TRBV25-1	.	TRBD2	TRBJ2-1	CATRWTGGARHEQFF	TGTGCCACCCGTTGGACCGGGGGGGCCAGGCATGAGCAGTTCTTC
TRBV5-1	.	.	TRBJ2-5	CASSEDYQETQYF	TGCGCCAGCAGCGAGGACTACCAAGAGACCCAGTACTTC
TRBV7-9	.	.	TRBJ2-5	CASSLAQQETQYF	TGTGCCAGCAGCTTAGCACAACAAGAGACCCAGTACTTC
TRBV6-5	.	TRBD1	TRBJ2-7	CASSTKPTGPEQYF	TGTGCCAGCAGTACGAAGCCGACAGGGCCCGAGCAGTACTTC
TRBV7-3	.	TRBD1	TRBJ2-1	CASRVPGQGNEQFF	TGTGCCAGCAGAGTACCGGGACAGGGCAATGAGCAGTTCTTC
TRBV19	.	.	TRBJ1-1	CASSSRGDTEAFF	TGTGCCAGTAGTTCCAGGGGTGACACTGAAGCTTTCTTT
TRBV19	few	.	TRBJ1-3	CASSPQSSGNTIYF	TGTGCCAGTAGTCCACAGAGCTCTGGAAACACCATATATTTT
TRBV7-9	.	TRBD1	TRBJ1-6	CASSEGAESPLHF	TGTGCCAGCAGCGAGGGGGCGGAATCACCCCTCCACTTT
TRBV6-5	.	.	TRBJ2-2	CASSPDGVLPGELFF	TGTGCCAGCAGTCCCGACGGAGTCCTCCCCGGGGAGCTGTTTTTT
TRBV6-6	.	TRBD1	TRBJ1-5	CASRRDRDSNQPQHF	TGTGCCAGCAGACGGGACAGGGATAGCAATCAGCCCCAGCATTTT
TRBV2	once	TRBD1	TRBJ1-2	CASRDRDYGYTF	TGTGCCAGCCGGGACAGGGACTATGGCTACACCTTC
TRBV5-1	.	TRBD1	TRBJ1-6	CASSPQGTPLHF	TGCGCCAGCAGCCCACAGGGGACTCCCCTCCACTTT
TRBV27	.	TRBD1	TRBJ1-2	CASSPGQGVRGYTF	TGTGCCAGCAGTCCGGGACAGGGGGTACGGGGCTACACCTTC
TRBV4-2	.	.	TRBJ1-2	CASSQGGGAVTNYGYTF	TGTGCCAGCAGCCAAGGCGGGGGGGCAGTGACAAACTATGGCTACACCTTC
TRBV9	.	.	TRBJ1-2	CASSGKRGYGYTF	TGTGCCAGCAGCGGGAAGCGGGGCTATGGCTACACCTTC
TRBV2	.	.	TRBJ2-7	CATTPGFSRHYEQYF	TGTGCCACAACACCGGGGTTTTCCAGACACTACGAGCAGTACTTC
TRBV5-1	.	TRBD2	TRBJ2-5	CASRGPSGDQETQYF	TGCGCCAGCAGGGGGCCTAGCGGGGACCAAGAGACCCAGTACTTC
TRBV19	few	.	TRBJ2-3	CASSIDPEADTQYF	TGTGCCAGTAGTATAGACCCCGAGGCAGATACGCAGTATTTT
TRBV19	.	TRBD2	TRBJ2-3	CASSIGRGADTQYF	TGTGCCAGTAGTATTGGGCGGGGGGCAGATACGCAGTATTTT
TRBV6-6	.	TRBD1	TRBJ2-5	CASSSAGTVQETQYF	TGTGCCAGCAGTTCGGCCGGGACAGTCCAAGAGACCCAGTACTTC